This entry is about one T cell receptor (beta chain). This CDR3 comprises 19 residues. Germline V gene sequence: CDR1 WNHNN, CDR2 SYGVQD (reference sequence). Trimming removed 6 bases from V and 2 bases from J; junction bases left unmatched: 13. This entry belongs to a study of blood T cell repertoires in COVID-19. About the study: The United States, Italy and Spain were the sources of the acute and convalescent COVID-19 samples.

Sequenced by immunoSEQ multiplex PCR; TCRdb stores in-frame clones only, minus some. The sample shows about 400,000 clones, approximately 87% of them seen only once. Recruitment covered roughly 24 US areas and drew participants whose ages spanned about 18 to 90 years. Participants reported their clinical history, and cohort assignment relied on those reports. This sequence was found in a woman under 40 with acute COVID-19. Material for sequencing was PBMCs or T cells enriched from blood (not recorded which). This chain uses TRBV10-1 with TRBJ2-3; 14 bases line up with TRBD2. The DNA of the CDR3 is TGCGCCAGCAGACTATCCGGGACTAGCGGGGGATTTCCCACAGATACGCAGTATTTT. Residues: CASRLSGTSGGFPTDTQYF.